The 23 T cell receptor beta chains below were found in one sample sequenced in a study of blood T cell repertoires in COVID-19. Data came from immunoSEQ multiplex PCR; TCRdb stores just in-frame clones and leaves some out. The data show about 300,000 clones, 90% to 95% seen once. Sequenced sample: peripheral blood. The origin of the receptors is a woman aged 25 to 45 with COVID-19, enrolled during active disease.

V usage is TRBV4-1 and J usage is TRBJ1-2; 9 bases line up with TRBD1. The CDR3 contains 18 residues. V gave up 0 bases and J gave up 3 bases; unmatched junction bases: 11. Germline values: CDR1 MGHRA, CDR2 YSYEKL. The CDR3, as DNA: TGCGCCAGCAGCCAAGATTTGACAGGGGGAACTGAGGACTATGGCTACACCTTC. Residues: CASSQDLTGGTEDYGYTF.

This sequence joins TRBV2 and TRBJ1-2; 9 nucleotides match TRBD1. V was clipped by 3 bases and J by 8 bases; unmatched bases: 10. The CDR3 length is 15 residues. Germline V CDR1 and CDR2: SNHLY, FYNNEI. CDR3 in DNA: TGTGCCAGCAGTGATGGACAGGGGATGGGTCGGGGCTACACCTTC. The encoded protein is CASSDGQGMGRGYTF.

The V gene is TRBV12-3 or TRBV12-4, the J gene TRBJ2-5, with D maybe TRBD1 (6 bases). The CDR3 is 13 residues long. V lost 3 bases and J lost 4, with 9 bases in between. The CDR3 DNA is TGTGCCAGCAGTTTCAGGGGAACAGAGACCCAGTACTTC. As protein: CASSFRGTETQYF.

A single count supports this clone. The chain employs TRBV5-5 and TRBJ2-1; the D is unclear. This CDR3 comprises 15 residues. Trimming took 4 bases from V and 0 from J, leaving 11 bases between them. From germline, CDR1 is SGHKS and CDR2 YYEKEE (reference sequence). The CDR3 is CASSQDFSSYNEQFF. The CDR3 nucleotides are TGTGCCAGCAGCCAGGATTTTAGCTCCTACAATGAGCAGTTCTTC.

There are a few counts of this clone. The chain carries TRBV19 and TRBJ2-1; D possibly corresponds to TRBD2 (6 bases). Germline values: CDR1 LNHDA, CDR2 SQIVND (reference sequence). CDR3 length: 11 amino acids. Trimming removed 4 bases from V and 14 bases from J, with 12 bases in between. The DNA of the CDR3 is TGTGCCAGTAGTACTAGCGATACGAAGTTCTTC. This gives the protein CASSTSDTKFF.

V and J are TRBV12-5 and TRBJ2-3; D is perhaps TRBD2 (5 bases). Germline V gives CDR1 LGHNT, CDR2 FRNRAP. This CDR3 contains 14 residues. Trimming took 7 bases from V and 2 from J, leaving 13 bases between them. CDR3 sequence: CASAPSGYTDTQYF. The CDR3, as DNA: TGTGCTAGTGCCCCAAGCGGATACACAGATACGCAGTATTTT. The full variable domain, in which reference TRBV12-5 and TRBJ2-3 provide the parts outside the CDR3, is DARVTQTPRHKVTEMGQEVTMRCQPILGHNTVFWYRQTMMQGLELLAYFRNRAPLDDSGMPKDRFSAEMPDATLATLKIQPSEPRDSAVYFCASAPSGYTDTQYFGPGTRLTVL.

The CDR3 DNA sequence: TGCGCCAGCAGCTTGACGTCCAGGGGAAGTAACGGGGAGCTGTTTTTT. This sequence encodes CASSLTSRGSNGELFF. The chain recombines TRBV5-1 with TRBJ2-2; perhaps TRBD1 as D (6 bases). The V and J ends lost 1 base and 7 bases respectively, with 17 bases between them. This CDR3 has 16 residues. Germline V gene data show CDR1 as SGHRS and CDR2 as YFSETQ.

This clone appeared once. The CDR3 DNA sequence: TGCGCCAGCAGCTATGAGACTAGCGGGATCTACGAGCAGTACTTC. Translation: CASSYETSGIYEQYF. This chain joins TRBV5-1 and TRBJ2-7; 11 positions match TRBD2. The CDR3 runs 15 residues. Per the germline V gene, CDR1 is SGHRS and CDR2 is YFSETQ. With V trimmed by 3 bases and J by 3 bases, 5 bases remained unmatched.

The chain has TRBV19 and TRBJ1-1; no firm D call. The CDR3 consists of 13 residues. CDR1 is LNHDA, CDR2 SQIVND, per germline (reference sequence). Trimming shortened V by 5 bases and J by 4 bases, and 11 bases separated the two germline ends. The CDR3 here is CASSAQVSTEAFF. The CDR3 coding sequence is TGTGCCAGTAGTGCCCAAGTGAGCACTGAAGCTTTCTTT.

CDR3 sequence reads: CASSLGGLNTEAFF. The DNA for the CDR3 is TGCGCCAGCAGCTTGGGGGGACTAAACACTGAAGCTTTCTTT. This rearrangement joins TRBV5-1 to TRBJ1-1, with a possible D match to TRBD1 (5 bases). Germline V gene data show CDR1 as SGHRS and CDR2 as YFSETQ. The CDR3 length is 14 residues. V dropped 0 bases and J dropped 2 bases, with 8 bases sitting between them.

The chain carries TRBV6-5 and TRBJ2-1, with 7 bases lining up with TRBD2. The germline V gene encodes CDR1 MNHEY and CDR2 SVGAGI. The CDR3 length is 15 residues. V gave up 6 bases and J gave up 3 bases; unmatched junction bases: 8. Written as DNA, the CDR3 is TGTGCCAGCAGCTCCGGGACTAATGTCTACAATGAGCAGTTCTTC. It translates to CASSSGTNVYNEQFF.

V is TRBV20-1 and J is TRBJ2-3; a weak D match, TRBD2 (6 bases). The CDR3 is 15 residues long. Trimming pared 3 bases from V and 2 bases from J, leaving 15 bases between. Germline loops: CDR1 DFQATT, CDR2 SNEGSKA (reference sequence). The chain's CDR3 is CSASWASVFTDTQYF. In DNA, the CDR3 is TGCAGTGCTAGTTGGGCTAGCGTGTTCACAGATACGCAGTATTTT.

The CDR3: CASKEQGLHNEQFF. In DNA, the CDR3 is TGTGCCAGCAAGGAGCAGGGGCTACACAATGAGCAGTTCTTC. The V call is TRBV5-4, the J call TRBJ2-1; perhaps TRBD1 as D (6 bases). Germline CDR1 SGHNT, CDR2 YYREEE (reference sequence). The CDR3 totals 14 residues. Trimming took 6 bases from V and 5 from J, leaving 15 bases between them.

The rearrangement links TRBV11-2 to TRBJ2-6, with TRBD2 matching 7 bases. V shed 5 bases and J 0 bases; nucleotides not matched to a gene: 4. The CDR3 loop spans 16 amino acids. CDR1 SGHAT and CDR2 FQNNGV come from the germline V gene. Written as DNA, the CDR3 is TGTGCCAGCAGCAGCGGGGCGGACTCTGGGGCCAACGTCCTGACTTTC. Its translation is CASSSGADSGANVLTF.

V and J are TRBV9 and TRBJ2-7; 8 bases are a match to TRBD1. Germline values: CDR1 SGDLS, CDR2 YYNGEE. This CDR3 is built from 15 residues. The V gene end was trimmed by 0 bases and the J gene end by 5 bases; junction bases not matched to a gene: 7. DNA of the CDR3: TGTGCCAGCAGCGTAGATTGGACAGGGTTCGACGAGCAGTACTTC. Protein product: CASSVDWTGFDEQYF.

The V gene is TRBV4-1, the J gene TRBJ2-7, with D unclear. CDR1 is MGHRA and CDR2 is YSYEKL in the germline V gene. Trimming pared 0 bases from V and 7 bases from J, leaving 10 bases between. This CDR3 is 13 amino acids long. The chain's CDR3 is CASSQDLSREQYF. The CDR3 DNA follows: TGCGCCAGCAGCCAAGATCTAAGCCGGGAGCAGTACTTC.

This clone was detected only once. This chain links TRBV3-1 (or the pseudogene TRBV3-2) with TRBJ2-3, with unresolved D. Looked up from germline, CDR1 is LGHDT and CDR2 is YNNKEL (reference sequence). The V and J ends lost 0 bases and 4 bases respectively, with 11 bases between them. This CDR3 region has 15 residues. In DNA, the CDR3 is TGTGCCAGCAGCCAAGATGGCGGTTGGCCAGATACGCAGTATTTT. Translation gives CASSQDGGWPDTQYF.

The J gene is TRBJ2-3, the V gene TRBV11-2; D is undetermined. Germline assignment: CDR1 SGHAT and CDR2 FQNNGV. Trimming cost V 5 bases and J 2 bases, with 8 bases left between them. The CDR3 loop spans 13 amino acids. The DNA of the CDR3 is TGTGCCAGCAGCCCGCAACTCACAGATACGCAGTATTTT. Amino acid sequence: CASSPQLTDTQYF.

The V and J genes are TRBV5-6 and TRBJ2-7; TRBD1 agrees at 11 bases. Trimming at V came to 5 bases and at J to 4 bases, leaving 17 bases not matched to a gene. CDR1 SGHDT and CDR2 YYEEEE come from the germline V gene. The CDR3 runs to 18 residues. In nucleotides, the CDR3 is TGTGCCAGCAGAAAAAACCGGGACAGGGGGTTCATCGGGTACGAGCAGTACTTC. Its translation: CASRKNRDRGFIGYEQYF.

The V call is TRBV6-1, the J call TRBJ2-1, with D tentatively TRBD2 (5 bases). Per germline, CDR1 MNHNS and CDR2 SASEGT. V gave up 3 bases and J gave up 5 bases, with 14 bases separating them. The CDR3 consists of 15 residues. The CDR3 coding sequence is TGTGCCAGCAGTGAGCTACTAGTTGGGAACAATGAGCAGTTCTTC. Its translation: CASSELLVGNNEQFF.

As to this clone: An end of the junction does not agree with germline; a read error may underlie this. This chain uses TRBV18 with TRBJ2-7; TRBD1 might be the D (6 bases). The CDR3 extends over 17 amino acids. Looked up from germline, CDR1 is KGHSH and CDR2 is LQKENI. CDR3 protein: CASSPLVSGALNYEQYF. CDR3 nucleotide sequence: TGTGCCAGCTCGCCACTAGTATCAGGGGCCCTTAACTACGAGCAGTACTTC. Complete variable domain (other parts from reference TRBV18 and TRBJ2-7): NAGVMQNPRHLVRRRGQEARLRCSPMKGHSHVYWYRQLPEEGLKFMVYLQKENIIDESGMPKERFSAEFPKEGPSILRIQQVVRGDSAAYFCASSPLVSGALNYEQYFGPGTRLTVT.

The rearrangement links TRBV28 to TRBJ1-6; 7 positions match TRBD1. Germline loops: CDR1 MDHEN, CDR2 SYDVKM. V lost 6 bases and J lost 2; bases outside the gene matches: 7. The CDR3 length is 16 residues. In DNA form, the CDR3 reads TGTGCCAGCAGCCGTGTCACAGGGGCCTATAATTCACCCCTCCACTTT. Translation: CASSRVTGAYNSPLHF.

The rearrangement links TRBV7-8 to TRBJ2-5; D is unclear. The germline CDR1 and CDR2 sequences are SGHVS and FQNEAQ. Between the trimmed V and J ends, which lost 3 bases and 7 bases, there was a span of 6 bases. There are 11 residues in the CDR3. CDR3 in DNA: TGTGCCAGCAGCTTCGGTGGGACCCAGTACTTC. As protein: CASSFGGTQYF.